Each of the 18 T cell receptor beta chains below was sequenced from the same sample in a study of Ad26.COV2.S vaccination and SARS-CoV-2 variants. Treatment of the sample: around 19 received Ad26.COV2.S at low or high dose, single or two shots; about 5 received placebo; per-sample allocation not given. Samples were taken on day 63 after the first vaccine or placebo injection. Generated by immunoSEQ multiplex PCR, the TCRdb table keeps only in-frame clones and is missing some. Counted here are some 400,000 clones, 89% occurring once; the ten biggest clones make up approximately 1.9%. This specimen was peripheral blood, taken in a trial of Ad26.COV2.S vaccine versus placebo. All receptors derive from a person aged 18-60 years who received the Ad26.COV2.S COVID-19 vaccine or a placebo.

This rearrangement joins TRBV29-1 to TRBJ2-7; D may be TRBD1 (5 bases). The V gene's germline CDR1 is SQVTM and CDR2 ANQGSEA. The CDR3 has 11 amino acids. V was trimmed by 7 bases and J by 4 bases, leaving 11 bases between them. CDR3 coding DNA: TGCAGCGCCAGTAAGGGGTACGAGCAGTACTTC. Translating it yields CSASKGYEQYF.

The V gene is TRBV5-1, the J gene TRBJ2-1; TRBD2 is a possible D gene (5 bases). V was shortened by 2 bases and J by 9 bases, with 12 bases between the two germline ends. The CDR3 sequence is 13 residues long. Germline loops: CDR1 SGHRS, CDR2 YFSETQ. CDR3 region: CASSFSLEFEQFF. In DNA form, the CDR3 reads TGCGCCAGCAGCTTTTCACTAGAGTTTGAGCAGTTCTTC.

The genes are TRBV4-1 and TRBJ1-1; no reliable D call. Deletions cut 3 bases from V and 11 bases from J, with 19 bases between. Per germline, CDR1 MGHRA and CDR2 YSYEKL. CDR3 length equals 14 residues. The CDR3 nucleotides read TGCGCCAGCAGCCACACTAAGGGAGGGAGAGGGGCTTTCTTT. It yields the protein CASSHTKGGRGAFF.

This chain uses TRBV25-1 with TRBJ2-1; 10 bases fit TRBD2. CDR3 size: 13 residues. Losses at the gene ends were 9 bases for V and 6 bases for J; bases not matched to a gene: 5. CDR1 and CDR2 (germline): MGHDK, SYGVNS. In DNA, the CDR3 is TGTGCCAGGGATAGCGGGAGGCTCAATGAGCAGTTCTTC. Its protein is CARDSGRLNEQFF.

This chain links TRBV29-1 with TRBJ2-1; 8 nucleotides match TRBD1. The V segment lost 6 bases and the J segment 6 bases; nucleotides outside the gene matches: 13. The CDR3 covers 15 residues. Looked up from germline, CDR1 is SQVTM and CDR2 is ANQGSEA. For the CDR3, the DNA is TGCAGCGTCGCCCCAAGGACAGGGATCGGCAATGAGCAGTTCTTC. It specifies CSVAPRTGIGNEQFF.

The rearrangement uses TRBV7-2 and TRBJ1-1; TRBD1 matches 7 bases. CDR3 length: 13 amino acids. Germline V lookup: CDR1 SGHTA, CDR2 FQGNSA. With V trimmed by 6 bases and J by 6 bases, 7 bases remained unmatched. DNA for the CDR3: TGTGCCAGCAGTTTCGACAGGGTAGCTGAAGCTTTCTTT. This translates into CASSFDRVAEAFF. The full variable domain, completed using reference TRBV7-2 and TRBJ1-1, is GAGVSQSPSNKVTEKGKDVELRCDPISGHTALYWYRQSLGQGLEFLIYFQGNSAPDKSGLPSDRFSAERTGGSVSTLTIQRTQQEDSAVYLCASSFDRVAEAFFGQGTRLTVV.

This clone appeared once. The chain has TRBV6-5 and TRBJ2-2, with D uncertain. Trimming left V 6 bases short and J 2 bases short, with 10 bases between. CDR3 size: 14 residues. CDR1 MNHEY and CDR2 SVGAGI come from the germline V gene. The CDR3 protein is CASSPGPNTGELFF. The CDR3 nucleotides read TGTGCCAGCAGCCCGGGCCCTAACACCGGGGAGCTGTTTTTT.

V gene TRBV6-5 combines with J gene TRBJ1-1; perhaps TRBD1 as D (5 bases). The germline gives CDR1 MNHEY, CDR2 SVGAGI. Trimming removed 2 bases at V and 11 bases at J, with 9 bases between. The CDR3 runs 11 residues. CDR3 sequence reads: CASSYGGGAFF. As DNA, the CDR3 is TGTGCCAGCAGTTACGGGGGTGGGGCTTTCTTT.

The V and J genes are TRBV5-1 and TRBJ1-1; D might be TRBD1 (6 bases). CDR3 length: 15 amino acids. Per germline, CDR1 SGHRS and CDR2 YFSETQ. Trimming removed 0 bases at V and 1 base at J, with 10 bases between. The CDR3 DNA is TGCGCCAGCAGCTTGGAAGGGACAACGAACACTGAAGCTTTCTTT. The encoded protein is CASSLEGTTNTEAFF.

The V and J genes are TRBV28 and TRBJ1-1; D may be TRBD1 (5 bases). The CDR3 runs to 10 residues. Germline lookup yields CDR1 MDHEN and CDR2 SYDVKM. As DNA, the CDR3 is TGTGCAGAAGGGTCCGGGGGAGCTTTCTTT. This encodes CAEGSGGAFF.

Regarding this clone: In the same sample, other DNA sequences code for this CDR3. The J gene is TRBJ1-1, the V gene TRBV18; D ambiguous. Germline V gene lookup returns CDR1 KGHSH and CDR2 LQKENI. The CDR3 runs to 13 residues. V was shortened by 1 base and J by 1 base, with 4 bases between the two germline ends. The CDR3 nucleotides are TGTGCCAGCTCACCACAGGGGAACACTGAAGCTTTCTTT. This gives the protein CASSPQGNTEAFF.

The V and J genes are TRBV9 and TRBJ1-1; D is undetermined. The ends were cut back, 3 bases at V and 4 bases at J, with 7 bases in the middle. Germline values: CDR1 SGDLS, CDR2 YYNGEE. The CDR3 extends over 12 amino acids. CDR3 nucleotides: TGTGCCAGCAGCGCGGTTGGCACTGAAGCTTTCTTT. It encodes CASSAVGTEAFF.

The chain couples TRBV19 to TRBJ1-6, with D tentatively TRBD1 (5 bases). Per the germline V gene, CDR1 is LNHDA and CDR2 is SQIVND (reference sequence). V was pared by 5 bases and J by 10 bases, with 15 bases between. This CDR3 contains 14 residues. The CDR3 coding sequence is TGTGCCAGTAGTTCAGGGAGCGCTGGGTCACCCCTCCACTTT. This codes for CASSSGSAGSPLHF.

The chain uses TRBV6-4 and TRBJ1-5, with D possibly TRBD1 on 5 matching bases. CDR1 MRHNA and CDR2 SNTAGT come from the germline V gene. The CDR3 consists of 13 residues. Trimming took off 4 bases at V and 5 bases at J, with 9 bases between the two ends. CDR3 nucleotide sequence: TGTGCCAGCAGTGGGGGGTTGGATCAGCCCCAGCATTTT. This sequence encodes CASSGGLDQPQHF.

The chain is built from TRBV11-3 and TRBJ2-5; 12 nucleotides line up with TRBD1. Per germline, CDR1 SGHNT and CDR2 YENEEA. V lost 7 bases, J lost 7 bases, and 7 bases stayed unmatched. The CDR3 has 14 amino acids. This chain's CDR3 is CASKPGQGAGTQYF. The CDR3 region has the DNA TGTGCCAGCAAACCGGGACAGGGGGCTGGGACCCAGTACTTC.

In its sample, this clone was seen once. V usage is TRBV20-1 and J usage is TRBJ2-1, with unresolved D. The CDR3 consists of 14 residues. Per germline, CDR1 DFQATT and CDR2 SNEGSKA (reference sequence). Trimming pared 3 bases from V and 3 bases from J, leaving 12 bases between. CDR3 residues: CSASGWAHYNEQFF. DNA of the CDR3: TGCAGTGCTAGTGGCTGGGCTCACTACAATGAGCAGTTCTTC.

The chain combines TRBV27 with TRBJ1-2, with unresolved D. The germline gives CDR1 MNHEY, CDR2 SMNVEV (reference sequence). The CDR3 has 12 residues. The V end lost 6 bases, the J end lost 7 bases, and 12 bases lay between the germline ends. The DNA for the CDR3 is TGTGCCAGCAGCGCCCTTGTCGGTGGCTACACCTTC. It yields the protein CASSALVGGYTF.

The chain combines TRBV4-1 with TRBJ2-3; 8 bases agree with TRBD2. Germline V lookup: CDR1 MGHRA, CDR2 YSYEKL. The CDR3 sequence is 18 residues long. J gave up 1 base and V 1 base, and 10 bases lay outside the gene matches. The CDR3 reads CASSQAPPTSGGTDTQYF. CDR3 bases: TGCGCCAGCAGCCAAGCTCCCCCCACTAGCGGCGGCACAGATACGCAGTATTTT.